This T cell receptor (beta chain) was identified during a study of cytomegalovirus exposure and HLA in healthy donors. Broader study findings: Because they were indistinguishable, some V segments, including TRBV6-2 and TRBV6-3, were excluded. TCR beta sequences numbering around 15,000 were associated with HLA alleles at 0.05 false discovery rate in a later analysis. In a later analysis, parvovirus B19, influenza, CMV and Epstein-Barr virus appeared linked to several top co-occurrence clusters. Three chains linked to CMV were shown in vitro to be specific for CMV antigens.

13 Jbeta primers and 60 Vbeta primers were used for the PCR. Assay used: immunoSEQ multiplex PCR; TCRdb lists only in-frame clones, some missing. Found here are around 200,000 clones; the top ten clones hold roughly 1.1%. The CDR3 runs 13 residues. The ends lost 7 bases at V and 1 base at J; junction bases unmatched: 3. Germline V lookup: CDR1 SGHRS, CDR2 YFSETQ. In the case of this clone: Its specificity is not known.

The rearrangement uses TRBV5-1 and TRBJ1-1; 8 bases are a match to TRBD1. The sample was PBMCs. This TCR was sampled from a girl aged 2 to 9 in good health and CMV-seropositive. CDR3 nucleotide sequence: TGCGCCAGCCAGGGGGCCGCGAACACTGAAGCTTTCTTT. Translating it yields CASQGAANTEAFF.